Below are 8 T cell receptor beta chains sequenced from a single sample in a study of blood T cell repertoires in COVID-19. Assay used: immunoSEQ multiplex PCR; TCRdb lists only in-frame clones, some missing. The profile shows about 59,000 clones, about 85% of them singletons. Sequencing used peripheral blood. These receptor sequences come from a woman aged 80 or over with acute or convalescent COVID-19.

This chain connects TRBV2 to TRBJ1-5; TRBD1 matches at 9 bases. The CDR3 has 14 residues. Per the germline V gene, CDR1 is SNHLY and CDR2 is FYNNEI. V shed 4 bases and J 9 bases; nucleotides not matched to a gene: 7. The chain's CDR3 is CASSGTGDRGPQHF. The CDR3, as DNA: TGTGCCAGCAGTGGGACAGGGGACCGCGGGCCCCAGCATTTT.

CDR3 region: CASSHRGGNEQFF. The DNA of the CDR3 is TGCGCCAGCAGCCACCGCGGGGGGAATGAGCAGTTCTTC. This rearrangement joins TRBV4-3 to TRBJ2-1; 8 bases align to TRBD2. The V segment lost 3 bases and the J segment 7 bases; nucleotides outside the gene matches: 2. The CDR3 runs 13 residues. Germline V gene data show CDR1 as LGHNA and CDR2 as YSLEER.

The J gene is TRBJ2-7, the V gene TRBV28; TRBD2 matches at 11 bases. Looked up from germline, CDR1 is MDHEN and CDR2 is SYDVKM. There are 15 residues in the CDR3. V dropped 6 bases and J dropped 3; count of bases not matched to a gene: 7. Here the CDR3 DNA reads TGTGCCAGCAGCCCTACTACTAGCGGGAGCTACGAGCAGTACTTC. Translated: CASSPTTSGSYEQYF.

The chain's CDR3 is CASSLQGEAPLHF. As DNA, the CDR3 is TGTGCCAGCAGTCTACAGGGGGAAGCACCCCTCCACTTT. The chain employs TRBV7-8 and TRBJ1-6; TRBD1 aligns across 8 bases. The CDR3 sequence is 13 residues long. The V segment lost 6 bases and the J segment 11 bases; nucleotides outside the gene matches: 6. Germline values: CDR1 SGHVS, CDR2 FQNEAQ. Looking up the rest from reference TRBV7-8 and TRBJ1-6 gives the full variable domain: GAGVSQSPRYKVAKRGQDVALRCDPISGHVSLFWYQQALGQGPEFLTYFQNEAQLDKSGLPSDRFFAERPEGSVSTLKIQRTQQEDSAVYLCASSLQGEAPLHFGNGTRLTVT.

The chain employs TRBV28 and TRBJ1-1; D gene ambiguous. This CDR3 contains 14 residues. V lost 5 bases and J 8 bases, leaving 18 bases between the germline ends. CDR1 is MDHEN and CDR2 is SYDVKM in the germline V gene. CDR3 loop: CASSPAGRSVEAFF. CDR3 bases: TGTGCCAGCAGTCCAGCCGGACGTAGCGTAGAAGCTTTCTTT.

CDR3 in amino acids: CASGPGTGVAEQYF. In DNA, the CDR3 is TGTGCTAGTGGTCCCGGGACAGGGGTCGCCGAGCAGTACTTC. V usage is TRBV12-5 and J usage is TRBJ2-7; TRBD1 matches 10 bases. V was pared by 5 bases and J by 6 bases, with 7 bases of the junction left unmatched. The length of the CDR3 is 14 residues. Germline V gene data show CDR1 as LGHNT and CDR2 as FRNRAP. Based on the CDR3 plus reference TRBV12-5 and TRBJ2-7, the full variable domain is DARVTQTPRHKVTEMGQEVTMRCQPILGHNTVFWYRQTMMQGLELLAYFRNRAPLDDSGMPKDRFSAEMPDATLATLKIQPSEPRDSAVYFCASGPGTGVAEQYFGPGTRLTVT.

V usage is TRBV6-1 and J usage is TRBJ1-5, with D perhaps TRBD1 (6 bases). This CDR3 is 20 amino acids long. With 1 base removed from V and 1 base from J, the gap between germline ends came to 23 bases. Germline V gives CDR1 MNHNS, CDR2 SASEGT. The DNA of the CDR3 is TGTGCCAGCAGTGAAGGGTTAGGGGGTGTCAGCCTTAGGAGCAATCAGCCCCAGCATTTT. Its protein product is CASSEGLGGVSLRSNQPQHF.

The CDR3, as DNA: TGTGCCAGCAGCCAAGTCGGCGGCACGAATGGCTACACCTTC. Translated, it gives CASSQVGGTNGYTF. This chain joins TRBV3-1 (or the pseudogene TRBV3-2) and TRBJ1-2; D is unresolved. In germline, CDR1 is LGHDT, CDR2 YNNKEL (reference sequence). Trimming cost V 1 base and J 6 bases, with 12 bases left between them. This CDR3 spans 14 amino acids.